This T cell receptor (beta chain) is from a study of blood T cell repertoires in COVID-19. Study as a whole: From T cells, B-cell-depleted T cells, or PBMCs came the material, which was cDNA or gDNA.

The CDR3 contains 15 residues. The germline V gene has CDR1 SNHLY and CDR2 FYNNEI. The ends lost 4 bases at V and 8 bases at J; junction bases unmatched: 7. Authors' methods: Amplification from reference gene primers served as the basis for estimated nucleated cell counts. The assay was immunoSEQ multiplex PCR, and TCRdb's table has in-frame clones only and misses some. Clone size and the V and J calls come from that table; the DNA yielded D and trimming. This table has about 47,000 clones, approximately 88% appearing once. The receptor was isolated from a man between 60 and 75 years old with active COVID-19. What was sequenced was peripheral blood. V and J are TRBV2 and TRBJ2-1, with 11 bases identical to TRBD1. The CDR3 region is CASSAGTGGSHEQFF. As DNA, the CDR3 is TGTGCCAGCAGTGCCGGGACAGGGGGGTCGCATGAGCAGTTCTTC.